Listed below are T cell receptor beta chains from one sample, sequenced in a study of T cell repertoires in cytomegalovirus infection. These receptors have no known antigen. TCRdb analysed the reads with MiXCR anew, one entry per CDR3 protein. This table holds approximately 110,000 distinct CDR3 sequences, around 30% found once. Sequencing was performed on CD8+ T cells from cultured PBMCs, taken from culture after CMV antigen stimulation. These receptors were obtained from a human donor in good health (CMV status not recorded). Some clones in this sample may be carry-over from other donors' samples. Both conserved end residues are part of each CDR3. The D gene is left open where the match is weak.

13 | TRBV7-9 | - | CASSYGSEAEQFF
17 | TRBV6-1 | - | CASSERLGFQFNQPQHF
13 | TRBV7-6 | - | CASSFRGTDTQYF
15 | TRBV7-2 | TRBD2 | CASSLGVSGTYEQYF
13 | TRBV6-2/TRBV6-3 | - | CASSPVRNTEAFF
15 | TRBV7-2 | TRBD2 | CASSLTGGAFNEQFF
14 | TRBV6-2/TRBV6-3 | - | CASKPGDRTYEQYF
14 | TRBV27 | TRBD2 | CASSPGGRGGELFF
15 | TRBV28 | - | CASSSGTTIPDTQYF
14 | TRBV5-1 | - | CASSPGGSNQPQHF
17 | TRBV6-5 | - | CASSYLVQGPLNTEAFF
12 | TRBV7-9 | - | CASRPTGTEAFF
15 | TRBV5-4 | - | CASSQVGGTDYGYTF
15 | TRBV7-3 | - | CASSFVGGAADTQYF
16 | TRBV9 | TRBD1 | CASSPRSQDRSTEQYF
16 | TRBV4-1 | TRBD2 | CASSQDWRGGYNEQFF
12 | TRBV4-2 | - | CASSPLGGEQYF
17 | TRBV7-6 | TRBD2 | CASSSEGTSGASDTQYF
16 | TRBV7-8 | TRBD2 | CASSLVASGGTGELFF
16 | TRBV28 | - | CASAAWRGANTGELFF
14 | TRBV2 | - | CASSEWGLRETQYF
12 | TRBV13 | - | CASRTANTEAFF
14 | TRBV4-1 | - | CASSQAVGSDTQYF
16 | TRBV19 | - | CASSIAGSGVGGELFF
13 | TRBV7-8 | - | CASSLGSQLEAFF
11 | TRBV20-1 | - | CSAQRNSPLHF
14 | TRBV7-3 | - | CASSYKTLLAHGFF
15 | TRBV19 | - | CASSPRPLGYQPQHF
18 | TRBV7-2 | TRBD1 | CASSLTMDRGRFNYGYTF
18 | TRBV7-2 | TRBD2 | CASSFDLLLAGGGETQYF
18 | TRBV5-6 | - | CASSPAVQGLEKNYGYTF
16 | TRBV7-8 | - | CASSFSGQSFNYGYTF
18 | TRBV12-3/TRBV12-4 | TRBD2 | CASSLYGDGGSGANVLTF
16 | TRBV7-9 | - | CASSPAVGVSYNEQFF
17 | TRBV7-2 | - | CASSLSQYRSPSEGYTF
13 | TRBV2 | - | CASSEEFVWGYTF
14 | TRBV11-2 | - | CASTTPGPANEQYF
16 | TRBV12-3/TRBV12-4 | - | CASSPLMGVDYNEQFF
17 | TRBV7-9 | TRBD1 | CASSLGQGGTGSPEAFF
16 | TRBV6-5 | - | CASSHRQYLMNTEAFF
14 | TRBV7-9 | - | CASSLRAEQETQYF
13 | TRBV10-3 | - | CAISEEQLNIQYF
15 | TRBV19 | - | CASSIGISRWDTQYF
13 | TRBV6-5 | - | CASSYSATDTQYF
14 | TRBV5-4 | TRBD1 | CASSNPPQGTEAFF
14 | TRBV29-1 | TRBD2 | CSAKLAGTIYEQYF
18 | TRBV7-6 | TRBD1 | CASSLRTLRDRALHEQFF
17 | TRBV7-8 | TRBD1 | CASSLGQGAAPQETQYF
15 | TRBV2 | - | CASSDMDGSYNEQFF
15 | TRBV24-1 | - | CATSDRTGIIGGYTF
15 | TRBV6-1 | TRBD1 | CASSSGGVGGYGYTF
13 | TRBV5-6 | - | CASSLQGYNEQFF
15 | TRBV27 | - | CASSPPVTYTDTQYF
15 | TRBV7-6 | - | CASSLAGGGNQPQHF
18 | TRBV6-2/TRBV6-3 | TRBD1 | CASTPGGWGPPSNQPQHF
20 | TRBV9 | - | CASSDPSPRTAPRGNTEAFF
14 | TRBV6-6 | - | CASSYGDRGAEAFF
15 | TRBV7-2 | - | CASLGIRGMGTEAFF
15 | TRBV19 | TRBD1 | CASSIGQGDTGELFF
14 | TRBV6-6 | - | CASSYSDPRDTQYF